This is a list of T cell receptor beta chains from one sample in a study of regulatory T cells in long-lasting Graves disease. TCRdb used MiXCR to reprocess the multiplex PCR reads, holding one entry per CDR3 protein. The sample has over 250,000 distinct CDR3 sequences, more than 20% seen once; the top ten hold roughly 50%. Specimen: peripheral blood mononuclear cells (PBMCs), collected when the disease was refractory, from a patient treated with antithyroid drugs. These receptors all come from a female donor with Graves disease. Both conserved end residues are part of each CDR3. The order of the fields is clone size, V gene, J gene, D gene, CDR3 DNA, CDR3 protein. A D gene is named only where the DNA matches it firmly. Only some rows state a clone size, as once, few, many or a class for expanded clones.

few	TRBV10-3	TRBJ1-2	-	TGTGCCATCAGCGCTAACTATGGCTACACCTTC	CAISANYGYTF
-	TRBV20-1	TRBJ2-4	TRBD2	TGCAGTGCTAGAGATCAGCGGGAGGTCGGAAACATTCAGTACTTC	CSARDQREVGNIQYF
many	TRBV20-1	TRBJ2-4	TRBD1	TGCAGTGCTATCCACGGACAGGGCTCTGGGGAAAACATTCAGTACTTC	CSAIHGQGSGENIQYF
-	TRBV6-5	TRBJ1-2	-	TGTGCCAGCAGTTACGGCGGACCGCAACGTGGGGTTTTTCGAGGCTACACCTTC	CASSYGGPQRGVFRGYTF
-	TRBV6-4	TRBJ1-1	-	TGTGCCAGCAGTGACAGGCATGGAGCAACTGAAGCTTTCTTT	CASSDRHGATEAFF
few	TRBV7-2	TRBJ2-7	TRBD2	TGTGCCAGCAGCACCGGGACTACTACCTACGAGCAGTACTTC	CASSTGTTTYEQYF
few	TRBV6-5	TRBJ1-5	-	TGTGCCAGCAGTTACCTCGGGCTGAGCAATCAGCCCCAGCATTTT	CASSYLGLSNQPQHF
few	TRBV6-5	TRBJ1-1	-	TGTGCCAGCAGTTACACAGGGAGAATAACTGAAGCTTTCTTT	CASSYTGRITEAFF
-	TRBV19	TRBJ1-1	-	TGTGCCAGTAGGAGACGAGACGATGCCTTGAACACTGAAGCTTTCTTT	CASRRRDDALNTEAFF
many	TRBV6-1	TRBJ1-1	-	TGTGCCAGCAGCCCTGACAGGTTTAGGAACACTGAAGCTTTCTTT	CASSPDRFRNTEAFF
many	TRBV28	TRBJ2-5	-	TGTGCCAGCAGTTTTTCGGGACGGTACCAAGAGACCCAGTACTTC	CASSFSGRYQETQYF
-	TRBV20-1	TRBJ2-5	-	TGCAGTGCTAGAGGCCTCTGGGGGGAGACCCAGTACTTC	CSARGLWGETQYF
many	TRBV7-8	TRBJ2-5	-	TGTGCCAGCAGCTTAGCGGAGGGGAAGGAGACCCAGTACTTC	CASSLAEGKETQYF
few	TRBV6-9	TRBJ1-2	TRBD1	TGTGCCAGCAGTTACTCACAGGGGGCAACGCTTTTCGGCTACACCTTC	CASSYSQGATLFGYTF
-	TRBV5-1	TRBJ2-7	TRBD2	TGCGCCAGCAGCTTGGGGCCTAGCGGGGCACTCTACGAGCAGTACTTC	CASSLGPSGALYEQYF
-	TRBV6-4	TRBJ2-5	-	TGTGCCAGCAGGGGGAGGGGGCAAGAGACCCAGTACTTC	CASRGRGQETQYF
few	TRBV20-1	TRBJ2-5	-	TGCAGTGGGCTACTGGGGGGTTCGTACCAAGAGACCCAGTACTTC	CSGLLGGSYQETQYF
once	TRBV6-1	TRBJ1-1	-	TGTGCCAGCAGCCTCTCGGGAGTGGCTCGGACCACTGAAGCTTTCTTT	CASSLSGVARTTEAFF
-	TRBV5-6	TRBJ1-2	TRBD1	TGTGCCAGCAGCTTCCGGGACAGGGTAAACTATGGCTACACCTTC	CASSFRDRVNYGYTF
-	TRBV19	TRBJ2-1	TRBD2	TGTGCCAGTACCCAAAGACTAGCGGGAGCCAATGAGCAGTTCTTC	CASTQRLAGANEQFF
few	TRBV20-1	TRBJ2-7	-	TGCAGTGCTAGAACGGGGCAGGGTGGTTCCTACGAGCAGTACTTC	CSARTGQGGSYEQYF
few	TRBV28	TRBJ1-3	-	TGTGCCAGCAATTTAGGAGAGGCTTACTCTGGAAACACCATATATTTT	CASNLGEAYSGNTIYF
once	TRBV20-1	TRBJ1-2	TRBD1	TGCAGTGCTAGAGGGACAGGGGGGACCTATGGCTACACCTTC	CSARGTGGTYGYTF
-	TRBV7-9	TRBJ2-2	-	TGTGCCAGCAGCTCGGACTTCCTCGCGAACACCGGGGAGCTGTTTTTT	CASSSDFLANTGELFF
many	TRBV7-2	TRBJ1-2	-	TGTGCCAGCAGCTTAGCGCGCAGGCAGCTAGGCTACACCTTC	CASSLARRQLGYTF
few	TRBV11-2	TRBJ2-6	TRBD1	TGCGCCAGCAGCCAACAGCCTCCGGGACAGGGCTTTTTTGGTACTGGGGCCAACGTCCTGACTTTC	CASSQQPPGQGFFGTGANVLTF
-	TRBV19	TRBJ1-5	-	TGTGCCAGTAGTATAGGGGGGCTTCGCAGCCATAGCAATCAGCCCCAGCATTTT	CASSIGGLRSHSNQPQHF
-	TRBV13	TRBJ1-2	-	TGTGCCAGCAGCTTAGGCCTGTATTCGAGACAGCGGCAAAAACAGTATGGCTACACCTTC	CASSLGLYSRQRQKQYGYTF
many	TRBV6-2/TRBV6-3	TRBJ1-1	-	TGTGCCAGCAGTTACCGTGTCCACACTGAAGCTTTCTTT	CASSYRVHTEAFF
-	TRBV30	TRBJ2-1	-	TGTGCCTGGAGTGTACCGGGAGTTGAGAATGAGCAGTTCTTC	CAWSVPGVENEQFF
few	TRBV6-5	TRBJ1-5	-	TGTGCCAGCAGTTGGGGGACGGATCAGCCCCAGCATTTT	CASSWGTDQPQHF
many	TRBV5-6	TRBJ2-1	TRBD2	TGTGCCAGCAGCTTGGGACTAGCGGGTTACAATGAGCAGTTCTTC	CASSLGLAGYNEQFF
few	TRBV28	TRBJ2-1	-	TGTGCCAGCAGTTTTGTGGGATTAAGTGGTGAGCAGTTCTTC	CASSFVGLSGEQFF
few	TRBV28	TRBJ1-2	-	TGTGCCAGCAGACCTGGACCCTACTCGGGCTACACCTTC	CASRPGPYSGYTF
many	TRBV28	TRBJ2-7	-	TGTGCCAGCAGACTACACTACGAGCAGTACTTC	CASRLHYEQYF
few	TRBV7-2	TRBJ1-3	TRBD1	TGTGCCAGCAGCTTAGTGGTAGGGGGCAACACCATATATTTT	CASSLVVGGNTIYF
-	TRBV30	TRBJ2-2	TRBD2	TGTGCCTGGAGTAAACTAGCGCGGAGCGGGGAGCTGTTTTTT	CAWSKLARSGELFF
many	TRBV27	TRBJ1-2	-	TGTGCCAGCAGTAGGCAGGATAACTATGGCTACACCTTC	CASSRQDNYGYTF
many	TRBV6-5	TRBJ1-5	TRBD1	TGTGCCAGCAGTTACCCGGACAGGGAACATAGCAATCAGCCCCAGCATTTT	CASSYPDREHSNQPQHF
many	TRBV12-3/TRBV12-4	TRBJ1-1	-	TGTGCCAGCAGCCCCTTCGGGGGCGCAGTTTTTACTGAAGCTTTCTTT	CASSPFGGAVFTEAFF
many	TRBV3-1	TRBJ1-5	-	TGTGCCAGCAGTATGGACAGTCGCAATCAGCCCCAGCATTTT	CASSMDSRNQPQHF
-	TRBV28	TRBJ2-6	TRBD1	TGTGCCAGCAGTTTTTTGGGACAGGGGGCCCACGGGGCCAACGTCCTGACTTTC	CASSFLGQGAHGANVLTF
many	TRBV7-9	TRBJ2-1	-	TGTGCCAGCAGCCCTCAGATGACCCGGGCAGAGCAGTTCTTC	CASSPQMTRAEQFF
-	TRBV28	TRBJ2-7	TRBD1	TGTGCCAGCAGTATCGCCCGACAGGGTAAAGGCTACGAGCAGTACTTC	CASSIARQGKGYEQYF
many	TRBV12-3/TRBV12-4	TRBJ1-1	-	TGTGCCAGCAGTTTGTTTAAGGCCACTGAAGCTTTCTTT	CASSLFKATEAFF
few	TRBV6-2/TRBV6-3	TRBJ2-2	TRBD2	TGTGCCAGCAGTTGGGGACTACCTAATCGGGCCGGGGAGCTGTTTTTT	CASSWGLPNRAGELFF
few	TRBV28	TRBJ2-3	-	TGTGCCAGCAGAAGCACAGATACGCAGTATTTT	CASRSTDTQYF
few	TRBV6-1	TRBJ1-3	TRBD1	TGTGCCAGCAGACGGACAGGGGTTGGAAACACCATATATTTT	CASRRTGVGNTIYF
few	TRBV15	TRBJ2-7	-	TGTGCCACCAGCAGAGATAGTTTGGGGGTTTCCTACGAGCAGTACTTC	CATSRDSLGVSYEQYF